The 19 T cell receptor beta chains below all came from one sample that was sequenced in a study of cytomegalovirus exposure and HLA in healthy donors. The primer mix had 60 Vbeta and 13 Jbeta primers. Assay: immunoSEQ multiplex PCR; the TCRdb copy retains only in-frame clones and omits some. This sample has 120,000 to 150,000 clones; 80% to 85% occur once, and the top ten carry around 3.2%. The material sequenced was PBMCs. These receptors came from a male donor in good health and CMV-seronegative.

V and J are TRBV6-1 and TRBJ1-5; D possibly corresponds to TRBD1 (5 bases). The V and J ends lost 6 bases and 6 bases respectively, with 15 bases between them. Germline V gene lookup returns CDR1 MNHNS and CDR2 SASEGT. The CDR3 runs 14 residues. The CDR3 DNA is TGTGCCAGCAGCAGCGACAGAGTGAGTCAGCCCCAGCATTTT. Translation: CASSSDRVSQPQHF.

This sequence joins TRBV5-1 and TRBJ2-1; the match to TRBD2 covers 8 bases. This CDR3 has 15 residues. Trimming at V came to 2 bases and at J to 5 bases, leaving 6 bases not matched to a gene. Germline assignment: CDR1 SGHRS and CDR2 YFSETQ. The CDR3 region is CASSFPGGGNNEQFF. CDR3 sequence (DNA): TGCGCCAGCAGCTTTCCGGGAGGGGGGAACAATGAGCAGTTCTTC.

This clone was seen a handful of times. The CDR3 sequence is CASSLQGETEAFF. DNA for the CDR3: TGCGCCAGCAGCTTACAGGGGGAAACTGAAGCTTTCTTT. This chain links TRBV5-1 with TRBJ1-1; 8 bases align to TRBD1. CDR3 length equals 13 residues. Germline assignment: CDR1 SGHRS and CDR2 YFSETQ. The V and J ends lost 2 bases and 5 bases, in that order; junction bases with no gene match: 2. Together with reference TRBV5-1 and TRBJ1-1, the CDR3 gives the full variable domain: KAGVTQTPRYLIKTRGQQVTLSCSPISGHRSVSWYQQTPGQGLQFLFEYFSETQRNKGNFPGRFSGRQFSNSRSEMNVSTLELGDSALYLCASSLQGETEAFFGQGTRLTVV.

The chain recombines TRBV18 with TRBJ1-4; weak D call: TRBD1 (5 bases). The V gene lost 3 bases and the J gene lost 8 bases, with 19 bases spanning the gap. Germline lookup yields CDR1 KGHSH and CDR2 LQKENI. The CDR3 is made up of 16 amino acids. The CDR3 DNA is TGTGCCAGCTCACCGCAAAGTCCAGGGCCGGACGAAAAACTGTTTTTT. The encoded protein is CASSPQSPGPDEKLFF.

V and J are TRBV7-2 and TRBJ1-6, with D tentatively TRBD1 (5 bases). Trimming took off 1 base at V and 7 bases at J, with 11 bases between the two ends. The CDR3 has 15 amino acids. Germline lookup yields CDR1 SGHTA and CDR2 FQGNSA. This CDR3 reads CASSLEAGLNSPLHF. As DNA, the CDR3 is TGTGCCAGCAGCTTAGAGGCAGGGCTCAATTCACCCCTCCACTTT.

This clone showed up just once. The J gene is TRBJ1-1, the V gene TRBV11-2; a possible D gene is TRBD1 (5 bases). Germline loops: CDR1 SGHAT, CDR2 FQNNGV. V lost 7 bases to trimming and J lost 4 bases, with 22 bases between them. The CDR3 has 16 amino acids. CDR3 in amino acids: CASNPGGVGVGTEAFF. The CDR3 DNA is TGTGCCAGCAACCCCGGGGGGGTAGGGGTGGGCACTGAAGCTTTCTTT.

This chain uses TRBV7-9 with TRBJ2-5; D remains ambiguous. The J call may be in error: the DNA end matches TRBJ2-7 better. Germline CDR1 reads SEHNR; CDR2 reads FQNEAQ (reference sequence). CDR3 length: 13 residues. The CDR3 loop is CASSPPGSDEQYF. CDR3 DNA sequence: TGTGCCAGCAGCCCCCCAGGCAGTGACGAGCAGTACTTC.

There are a few counts of this clone. The rearrangement links TRBV19 to TRBJ1-1; possibly TRBD1 for D (5 bases). The CDR3 sequence is 14 residues long. Trimming pared 3 bases from V and 0 bases from J, leaving 8 bases between. Germline V gene data show CDR1 as LNHDA and CDR2 as SQIVND (reference sequence). Here the CDR3 reads CASSIWGLNTEAFF. CDR3 nucleotide sequence: TGTGCCAGTAGTATTTGGGGCTTGAACACTGAAGCTTTCTTT.

This chain connects TRBV2 to TRBJ1-3, with D unclear. The V end lost 5 bases, the J end lost 1 base, and 6 bases lay between the germline ends. This CDR3 is built from 13 residues. Germline lookup yields CDR1 SNHLY and CDR2 FYNNEI. DNA of the CDR3: TGTGCCAGCAGTCCGGGGTCTGGAAACACCATATATTTT. Its translation: CASSPGSGNTIYF. Variable domain in full (rest from reference TRBV2 and TRBJ1-3): EPEVTQTPSHQVTQMGQEVILRCVPISNHLYFYWYRQILGQKVEFLVSFYNNEISEKSEIFDDQFSVERPDGSNFTLKIRSTKLEDSAMYFCASSPGSGNTIYFGEGSWLTVV.

In DNA form, the CDR3 reads TGTGCCAGCAGCTTCAGAACCATGCGGGCAGATACGCAGTATTTT. Protein sequence: CASSFRTMRADTQYF. The chain has TRBV5-4 and TRBJ2-3; D may be TRBD2 (5 bases). Germline V lookup: CDR1 SGHNT, CDR2 YYREEE (reference sequence). V shed 2 bases and J shed 4 bases, with 14 bases lying between them. CDR3 length equals 15 residues.

The genes are TRBV6-1 and TRBJ2-7; 10 bases are a match to TRBD1. V trimming: 5 bases; J trimming: 2 bases; junction bases outside the gene matches: 3. This CDR3 has 14 amino acids. Germline-derived CDR1 and CDR2 are MNHNS and SASEGT. The CDR3: CASSQGQGPYEQYF. DNA of the CDR3: TGTGCCAGCAGTCAGGGACAGGGGCCCTACGAGCAGTACTTC.

This clone was observed a handful of times. The CDR3 DNA reads as TGTGCCTGGAGTCCCTTGAGCGGGCGTGAGACCCAGTACTTC. Protein product: CAWSPLSGRETQYF. This sequence joins TRBV30 and TRBJ2-5; D perhaps matches TRBD2 (6 bases). The CDR3 runs 14 residues. Germline CDR1 and CDR2: GTSNPN and SVGIG (reference sequence). Deletions cut 2 bases from V and 5 bases from J, with 15 bases between.

The J gene is TRBJ2-1, the V gene TRBV13; 9 bases fit TRBD2. The V and J ends lost 4 bases and 4 bases, in that order; junction bases with no gene match: 11. This CDR3 is built from 17 residues. Germline CDR1 reads PRHDT; CDR2 reads FYEKMQ (reference sequence). The CDR3, as DNA: TGTGCCAGCAGCTCGAAAAATAGCGGGGGACTTTACAATGAGCAGTTCTTC. This sequence encodes CASSSKNSGGLYNEQFF.

This clone appeared a few times. This sequence joins TRBV6-5 and TRBJ1-2; 7 bases are a match to TRBD1. This CDR3 comprises 15 residues. The germline gives CDR1 MNHEY, CDR2 SVGAGI. With V trimmed by 4 bases and J by 4 bases, 9 bases remained unmatched. CDR3 protein: CASSFTGETVYGYTF. CDR3 nucleotides: TGTGCCAGCAGTTTTACAGGGGAAACGGTCTATGGCTACACCTTC.

The chain uses TRBV11-3 and TRBJ2-3, with D possibly TRBD2 on 6 matching bases. V was shortened by 0 bases and J by 4 bases, with 14 bases between the two germline ends. The CDR3 is made up of 16 amino acids. CDR1 SGHNT and CDR2 YENEEA come from the germline V gene. The CDR3 region is CASSLEGLSGADTQYF. The DNA of the CDR3 is TGTGCCAGCAGCTTAGAGGGCCTCTCGGGGGCAGATACGCAGTATTTT.

CDR3 region: CASSLGLAGSTDTQYF. The CDR3 DNA reads as TGTGCCAGCAGCTTAGGACTAGCGGGATCCACAGATACGCAGTATTTT. The V call is TRBV5-5, the J call TRBJ2-3, with 12 positions matching TRBD2. J was trimmed by 2 bases and V by 2 bases; bases with no gene match: 3. This CDR3 is 16 amino acids long. CDR1 is SGHKS and CDR2 is YYEKEE in the germline V gene (reference sequence).

This clone was seen just once. The chain carries TRBV7-8 and TRBJ1-4; D not certain. The CDR3 totals 14 residues. The V end was cut by 5 bases, the J end by 4 bases, with 11 bases between. CDR1 SGHVS and CDR2 FQNEAQ come from the germline V gene. CDR3 sequence: CASSPTELNEKLFF. The CDR3, as DNA: TGTGCCAGCAGCCCAACTGAGCTTAATGAAAAACTGTTTTTT.

This clone was seen a handful of times. DNA for the CDR3: TGTGCCAGCAGCCCACTAGCGGGAGGATCAGATACGCAGTATTTT. It specifies CASSPLAGGSDTQYF. The chain employs TRBV28 and TRBJ2-3; 12 bases line up with TRBD2. J gave up 4 bases and V 6 bases, and 5 bases lay outside the gene matches. In germline, CDR1 is MDHEN, CDR2 SYDVKM. CDR3 size: 15 residues.

J is TRBJ2-7 and V is TRBV2, with a tentative D call TRBD2 (6 bases). V gave up 6 bases and J gave up 6 bases, with 24 bases separating them. In germline, CDR1 is SNHLY, CDR2 FYNNEI. The CDR3 consists of 16 residues. CDR3 sequence: CASRFERARLDGEQYF. The CDR3 DNA reads as TGTGCCAGCAGGTTCGAGCGGGCCCGCCTCGACGGCGAGCAGTACTTC. Based on the CDR3 plus reference TRBV2 and TRBJ2-7, the full variable domain is EPEVTQTPSHQVTQMGQEVILRCVPISNHLYFYWYRQILGQKVEFLVSFYNNEISEKSEIFDDQFSVERPDGSNFTLKIRSTKLEDSAMYFCASRFERARLDGEQYFGPGTRLTVT.